Below, 28 T cell receptor beta chains from the same sample are listed, as sequenced in a study of identical twins. One entry per CDR3 protein, called by TCRdb with MiXCR from the 5' RACE reads. The repertoire has 500,000 or so distinct CDR3 sequences, 12% to 15% of them found once; the top ten carry approximately 0.52%. Another study also made use of these data, one on yellow fever vaccine responses in identical twins.

The sequencing input was CD4+ T cells sorted from blood. Receptor source: a woman between 18 and 30 years old in good health.

The chain links TRBV18 to TRBJ2-5; perhaps TRBD1 as D (5 bases). The CDR3 runs 15 residues. The ends were cut back, 5 bases at V and 5 bases at J, with 18 bases in the middle. Germline CDR1 is KGHSH and CDR2 is LQKENI. Here the CDR3 reads CASSTASAGKETQYF. DNA of the CDR3: TGTGCCAGCTCAACAGCGTCGGCAGGGAAGGAGACCCAGTACTTC.

This chain connects TRBV7-6 to TRBJ2-2; 7 bases line up with TRBD2. Germline lookup yields CDR1 SGHVS and CDR2 FNYEAQ. The junction had 4 bases not matched to a gene; V was cut back by 1 base and J by 5 bases. The CDR3 spans 15 residues. CDR3 protein: CASSLGRERTGELFF. CDR3 nucleotide sequence: TGTGCCAGCAGCTTAGGGCGGGAGCGTACCGGGGAGCTGTTTTTT.

This sequence joins TRBV20-1 and TRBJ2-3; the D is unclear. The CDR3 runs to 13 residues. With 5 bases removed from V and 6 bases from J, the gap between germline ends came to 15 bases. Germline lookup yields CDR1 DFQATT and CDR2 SNEGSKA (reference sequence). The DNA for the CDR3 is TGCAGTGCTCCTCTACCCCGGATTGATACGCAGTATTTT. Its protein product is CSAPLPRIDTQYF.

This clonotype was observed many times. This chain joins TRBV12-3 or TRBV12-4 and TRBJ2-1; D is possibly TRBD1 (6 bases). The CDR3 has 17 residues. Trimming pared 6 bases from V and 4 bases from J, leaving 22 bases between. CDR3 in amino acids: CASRPTLQGLEYNEQFF. CDR3 bases: TGTGCCAGCAGGCCTACGCTACAGGGCTTAGAGTACAATGAGCAGTTCTTC.

This clonotype has just a few counts. The rearrangement joins TRBV27 to TRBJ2-1; D might be TRBD1 (5 bases). The CDR3 extends over 16 amino acids. Trimming removed 5 bases at V and 7 bases at J, with 21 bases between. Germline V gene sequence: CDR1 MNHEY, CDR2 SMNVEV (reference sequence). CDR3 nucleotide sequence: TGTGCCAGCAGTCCGAATGGGGCTAGAAATGGGAATGAGCAGTTCTTC. Encoded protein: CASSPNGARNGNEQFF.

This clonotype appeared many times. The chain recombines TRBV6-1 with TRBJ2-1, with TRBD2 matching over 9 bases. In germline, CDR1 is MNHNS, CDR2 SASEGT. CDR3 length equals 17 residues. V lost 6 bases, J lost 8 bases, and 17 bases stayed unmatched. This CDR3 is CASRGPRRAGGSDEQFF. CDR3 DNA sequence: TGTGCCAGCAGGGGACCCCGCAGAGCGGGAGGTTCGGATGAGCAGTTCTTC.

This clonotype has just a few counts. Mismatch with germline at one junction end may stem from a read error. The chain carries TRBV5-1 and TRBJ2-5; D is ambiguous. CDR3 length: 15 amino acids. Germline V CDR1 and CDR2: SGHRS, YFSETQ. CDR3: CASRLVGPTQETQYF. CDR3 nucleotide sequence: TGCGCCAGCAGATTGGTAGGACCAACCCAAGAGACCCAGTACTTC.

This clonotype came up a few times. The J gene is TRBJ2-3, the V gene TRBV3-1, with 10 bases lining up with TRBD2. Losses at the gene ends were 4 bases for V and 6 bases for J; bases not matched to a gene: 7. The germline gives CDR1 LGHDT, CDR2 YNNKEL (reference sequence). The CDR3 covers 15 residues. CDR3 loop: CASSRLLAGDDTQYF. CDR3 sequence (DNA): TGTGCCAGCAGCCGCCTCCTAGCGGGAGACGATACGCAGTATTTT.

This clonotype has only a few counts. The chain couples TRBV24-1 to TRBJ1-2; D is unresolved. Trimming shortened V by 3 bases and J by 9 bases, and 19 bases separated the two germline ends. Germline V gene lookup returns CDR1 KGHDR and CDR2 SFDVKD. The CDR3 is 15 residues long. The CDR3 loop reads CATSDANDGRDRYTF. The CDR3 coding sequence is TGTGCCACCAGTGATGCAAATGACGGTCGAGATCGCTACACCTTC.

The chain couples TRBV7-6 to TRBJ2-6; D gene ambiguous. The CDR3 has 17 residues. With 1 base removed from V and 1 base from J, the gap between germline ends came to 11 bases. From germline, CDR1 is SGHVS and CDR2 FNYEAQ. CDR3 region: CASSLGFRRSGANVLTF. DNA of the CDR3: TGTGCCAGCAGCTTAGGGTTCAGGCGTTCTGGGGCCAACGTCCTGACTTTC. The full variable domain, rest sourced from reference TRBV7-6 and TRBJ2-6, is GAGVSQSPRYKVTKRGQDVALRCDPISGHVSLYWYRQALGQGPEFLTYFNYEAQQDKSGLPNDRFSAERPEGSISTLTIQRTEQRDSAMYRCASSLGFRRSGANVLTFGAGSRLTVL.

The V gene is TRBV20-1, the J gene TRBJ1-2; no firm D call. The CDR3 spans 16 residues. In germline, CDR1 is DFQATT, CDR2 SNEGSKA (reference sequence). Trimming pared 2 bases from V and 2 bases from J, leaving 18 bases between. CDR3 loop: CSARRPKVRLNYGYTF. CDR3 sequence (DNA): TGCAGTGCTAGAAGACCGAAGGTCCGACTGAACTATGGCTACACCTTC.

This clonotype came up a few times. J is TRBJ2-7 and V is TRBV3-1; D is possibly TRBD2 (5 bases). From germline, CDR1 is LGHDT and CDR2 YNNKEL (reference sequence). V was shortened by 4 bases and J by 1 base, with 11 bases between the two germline ends. The CDR3 runs 14 residues. This CDR3 reads CASSPGPGSYEQYF. CDR3 in DNA: TGTGCCAGCAGCCCTGGACCGGGATCCTACGAGCAGTACTTC.

This clonotype was observed a handful of times. The V and J genes are TRBV20-1 and TRBJ2-1; the D gene could be TRBD1 or TRBD2 (5 bases each). Deletions cut 4 bases from V and 11 bases from J, with 9 bases between. Germline V CDR1 and CDR2: DFQATT, SNEGSKA (reference sequence). The CDR3 has 10 residues. The CDR3 DNA follows: TGCAGTGCTAAACCGGGACAGCAGTTCTTC. Its protein product is CSAKPGQQFF.

This clonotype was seen a handful of times. An end of the junction differs from the germline gene, which may be a read error. CDR3 DNA: TGTGCCAGCAGTTACTGGGGGGCGGGAGTAACGGTCTTC. This gives the protein CASSYWGAGVTVF. V and J are TRBV6-2 or TRBV6-3 and TRBJ2-1; possibly TRBD2 for D (7 bases). This CDR3 spans 13 amino acids. The germline V gene encodes CDR1 MNHEY and CDR2 SVGEGT.

This clonotype has just a few counts. This rearrangement joins TRBV20-1 to TRBJ2-3; 9 nucleotides agree with TRBD1. The CDR3 contains 15 residues. J gave up 2 bases and V 5 bases, and 8 bases lay outside the gene matches. Germline V gene lookup returns CDR1 DFQATT and CDR2 SNEGSKA (reference sequence). CDR3: CSAPERTGATDTQYF. CDR3 bases: TGCAGTGCTCCAGAGAGGACAGGGGCCACAGATACGCAGTATTTT.

This clonotype occurred many times. CDR3 sequence reads: CASSRSNTGELFF. DNA of the CDR3: TGTGCCAGCTCACGCTCGAACACCGGGGAGCTGTTTTTT. V and J are TRBV18 and TRBJ2-2; D not resolved. V gave up 4 bases and J gave up 0 bases, with 3 bases separating them. The CDR3 length is 13 residues. Per the germline V gene, CDR1 is KGHSH and CDR2 is LQKENI.

This clonotype was recorded many times. In DNA form, the CDR3 reads TGTGCCAGCAGCCAAGATGGTACCGGGAGGGTGGCAGATACGCAGTATTTT. Translation gives CASSQDGTGRVADTQYF. V and J are TRBV4-2 and TRBJ2-3; 8 bases match TRBD2. Germline V CDR1 and CDR2: LGHNA, YNFKEQ. J lost 4 bases, V lost 0 bases, and 9 bases had no gene match. The length of the CDR3 is 17 residues.

This clonotype was counted a few times. J is TRBJ2-7 and V is TRBV7-9; D may be TRBD1 (6 bases). CDR3 length: 17 amino acids. Trimming cost V 1 base and J 0 bases, with 16 bases left between them. Germline-derived CDR1 and CDR2 are SEHNR and FQNEAQ (reference sequence). CDR3: CASSLVQGLLVSYEQYF. The CDR3 DNA follows: TGTGCCAGCAGCTTAGTACAGGGTTTACTAGTCTCCTACGAGCAGTACTTC.

This clonotype has more than one count but fewer than ten. This chain joins TRBV20-1 and TRBJ1-5, with D hard to call. In germline, CDR1 is DFQATT, CDR2 SNEGSKA (reference sequence). This CDR3 comprises 15 residues. The V end lost 3 bases, the J end lost 2 bases, and 14 bases lay between the germline ends. The CDR3 coding sequence is TGCAGTGCTAGTCGGCCCAGCTCGGGCAATCAGCCCCAGCATTTT. This encodes CSASRPSSGNQPQHF.

This chain uses TRBV12-3 or TRBV12-4 with TRBJ2-7; D not certain. This CDR3 contains 15 residues. Trimming cost V 5 bases and J 5 bases, with 19 bases left between them. The CDR3 DNA reads TGTGCCAGCAGTCAACCCCGCTTCGCAGGCAACGAGCAGTACTTC. This codes for CASSQPRFAGNEQYF.

The rearrangement uses TRBV29-1 and TRBJ2-2; the D gene could be TRBD1 or TRBD2 (7 bases each). The germline gives CDR1 SQVTM, CDR2 ANQGSEA. CDR3 length: 15 amino acids. V was clipped by 6 bases and J by 0 bases, with 14 bases between them. This CDR3 reads CSVRQGGANTGELFF. The CDR3 region has the DNA TGCAGCGTACGACAGGGAGGGGCGAACACCGGGGAGCTGTTTTTT.

There are a few counts of this clonotype. The chain couples TRBV20-1 to TRBJ1-1, with D perhaps TRBD1 (6 bases). V lost 5 bases and J lost 0, with 13 bases in between. The length of the CDR3 is 14 residues. Per germline, CDR1 DFQATT and CDR2 SNEGSKA (reference sequence). CDR3 nucleotide sequence: TGCAGTGCTCGGGGGCCCGGGGTGAACACTGAAGCTTTCTTT. Its translation: CSARGPGVNTEAFF.

V usage is TRBV7-9 and J usage is TRBJ2-7; D remains unclear. CDR3 length equals 13 residues. Deletions cut 2 bases from V and 5 bases from J, with 10 bases between. CDR1 is SEHNR and CDR2 is FQNEAQ in the germline V gene (reference sequence). The CDR3 DNA reads TGTGCCAGCAGCTTAAAATCCCCCAACGAGCAGTACTTC. Encoded protein: CASSLKSPNEQYF.

V gene TRBV28 combines with J gene TRBJ1-2, with 7 bases fitting TRBD1. Germline CDR1 MDHEN, CDR2 SYDVKM. V lost 6 bases, J lost 3 bases, and 4 bases stayed unmatched. The CDR3 has 13 residues. DNA of the CDR3: TGTGCCAGCAGCATTACAGGGGACTATGGCTACACCTTC. This sequence encodes CASSITGDYGYTF.

The sample holds a few counts of this clonotype. The CDR3 loop is CASSHNPQGYGYTF. The CDR3 coding sequence is TGTGCCAGCTCTCACAACCCACAGGGGTATGGCTACACCTTC. The chain couples TRBV18 to TRBJ1-2; TRBD1 matches 7 bases. The CDR3 covers 14 residues. Germline CDR1 is KGHSH and CDR2 is LQKENI. J was trimmed by 5 bases and V by 6 bases; bases with no gene match: 9.

This clonotype was counted at least ten times. V and J are TRBV12-3 or TRBV12-4 and TRBJ1-1; 9 bases align to TRBD1. The CDR3 length is 16 residues. V lost 3 bases, J lost 1 base, and 6 bases stayed unmatched. CDR3 sequence: CASSFRTGAGNTEAFF. DNA for the CDR3: TGTGCCAGCAGTTTCCGGACAGGGGCAGGGAACACTGAAGCTTTCTTT.

Only a few counts were recorded for this clonotype. V is TRBV3-1 and J is TRBJ2-2; no clear D gene. V gave up 0 bases and J gave up 4 bases, with 15 bases separating them. The CDR3 runs to 17 residues. Germline assignment: CDR1 LGHDT and CDR2 YNNKEL (reference sequence). Here the CDR3 reads CASSQEAGRPGTGELFF. DNA for the CDR3: TGTGCCAGCAGCCAAGAAGCCGGGCGCCCGGGCACCGGGGAGCTGTTTTTT. The full variable domain, in which reference TRBV3-1 and TRBJ2-2 provide the parts outside the CDR3, is DTAVSQTPKYLVTQMGNDKSIKCEQNLGHDTMYWYKQDSKKFLKIMFSYNNKELIINETVPNRFSPKSPDKAHLNLHINSLELGDSAVYFCASSQEAGRPGTGELFFGEGSRLTVL.

This clonotype was found a few times. The gene calls are TRBV4-3 and TRBJ2-2; TRBD2 agrees at 12 bases. Germline lookup yields CDR1 LGHNA and CDR2 YSLEER. The CDR3 spans 17 residues. With V trimmed by 0 bases and J by 6 bases, 5 bases remained unmatched. The CDR3 here is CASSQDPLAGGPGELFF. The CDR3 nucleotides are TGCGCCAGCAGCCAAGATCCTCTAGCGGGAGGGCCCGGGGAGCTGTTTTTT.